Described below is a single T cell receptor (beta chain) sequence and its context. Its antigen is still unknown. This sample is drawn from a study of shared clonotypes between healthy human individuals. Points from the study as a whole: When compared with the clonotypes that were shared by all four sorted-subset donors, the non-shared clonotypes turned out to have lower generation probabilities.

The genomic DNA of each subset was split evenly across several immunoSEQ plates. Sequenced by immunoSEQ multiplex PCR; TCRdb stores in-frame clones only, minus some. Of 2 million to 2.5 million clones in the sample, approximately 93% were seen once. The CDR3 has 13 residues. Trimming removed 3 bases from V and 3 bases from J, with 8 bases in between. Germline V CDR1 and CDR2: SGHNT, YYREEE (reference sequence). The sequence was obtained from a man between 18 and 35 years old in good health. Some clones in this sample may be carry-over from other donors' samples. Sequenced input: naive CD4+ T cells from PBMCs. Indicated subset: CD45RA+ positively selected. This chain links TRBV5-4 with TRBJ2-3, with D perhaps matching TRBD1 or TRBD2 (5 bases each). The CDR3 is CASSSGQTDTQYF. In DNA, the CDR3 is TGTGCCAGCAGCTCGGGGCAGACAGATACGCAGTATTTT. Complete variable domain (other parts from reference TRBV5-4 and TRBJ2-3): ETGVTQSPTHLIKTRGQQVTLRCSSQSGHNTVSWYQQALGQGPQFIFQYYREEENGRGNFPPRFSGLQFPNYSSELNVNALELDDSALYLCASSSGQTDTQYFGPGTRLTVL.